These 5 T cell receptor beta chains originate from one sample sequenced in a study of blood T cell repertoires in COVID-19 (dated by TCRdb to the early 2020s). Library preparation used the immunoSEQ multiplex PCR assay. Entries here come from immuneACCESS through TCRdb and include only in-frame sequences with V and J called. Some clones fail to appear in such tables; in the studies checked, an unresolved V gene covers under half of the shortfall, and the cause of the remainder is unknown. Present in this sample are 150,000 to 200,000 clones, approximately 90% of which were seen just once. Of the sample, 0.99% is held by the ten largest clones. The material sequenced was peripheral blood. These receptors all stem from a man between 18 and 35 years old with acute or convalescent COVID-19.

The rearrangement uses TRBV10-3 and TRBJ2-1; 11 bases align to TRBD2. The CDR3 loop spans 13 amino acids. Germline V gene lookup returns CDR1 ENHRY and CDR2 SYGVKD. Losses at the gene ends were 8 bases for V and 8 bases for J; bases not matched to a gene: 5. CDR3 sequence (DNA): TGTGCCATCGGGACTAGCGGCCGGGATGAGCAGTTCTTC. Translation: CAIGTSGRDEQFF.

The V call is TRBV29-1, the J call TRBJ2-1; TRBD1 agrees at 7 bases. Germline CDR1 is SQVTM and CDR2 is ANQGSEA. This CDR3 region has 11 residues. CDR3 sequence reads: CSAQGVNEQFF. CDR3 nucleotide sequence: TGCAGTGCTCAGGGGGTTAATGAGCAGTTCTTC.

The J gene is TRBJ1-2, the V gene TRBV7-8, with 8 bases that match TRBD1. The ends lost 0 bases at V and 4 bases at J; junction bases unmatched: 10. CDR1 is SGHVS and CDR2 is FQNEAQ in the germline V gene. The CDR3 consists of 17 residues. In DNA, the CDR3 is TGTGCCAGCAGCTTAGCGCCAGACAGGGGATCAGGCTATGGCTACACCTTC. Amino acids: CASSLAPDRGSGYGYTF.

CDR3 amino acids: CAWSPLRGRYNSPLHF. Written as DNA, the CDR3 is TGTGCCTGGAGTCCCCTAAGGGGCAGGTATAATTCACCCCTCCACTTT. The chain combines TRBV30 with TRBJ1-6; maybe TRBD1 (5 bases). The CDR3 covers 16 residues. Germline V gene data show CDR1 as GTSNPN and CDR2 as SVGIG (reference sequence). V lost 2 bases to trimming and J lost 4 bases, with 15 bases between them. The full variable domain, rest sourced from reference TRBV30 and TRBJ1-6, is SQTIHQWPATLVQPVGSPLSLECTVEGTSNPNLYWYRQAAGRGLQLLFYSVGIGQISSEVPQNLSASRPQDRQFILSSKKLLLSDSGFYLCAWSPLRGRYNSPLHFGNGTRLTVT.

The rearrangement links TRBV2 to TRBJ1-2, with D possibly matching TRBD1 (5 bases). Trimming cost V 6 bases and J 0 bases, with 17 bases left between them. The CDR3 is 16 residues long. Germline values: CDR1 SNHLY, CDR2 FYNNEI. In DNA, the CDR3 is TGTGCCAGCAGGAAGGGGCCCCTGACAGCTAACTATGGCTACACCTTC. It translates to CASRKGPLTANYGYTF. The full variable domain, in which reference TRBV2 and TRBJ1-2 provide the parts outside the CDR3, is EPEVTQTPSHQVTQMGQEVILRCVPISNHLYFYWYRQILGQKVEFLVSFYNNEISEKSEIFDDQFSVERPDGSNFTLKIRSTKLEDSAMYFCASRKGPLTANYGYTFGSGTRLTVV.